The 15 T cell receptor beta chains below all came from one sample that was sequenced in a study of T cell repertoires in cytomegalovirus infection. Their cognate antigens are unknown. TCRdb re-called the reads with MiXCR, one entry per CDR3 protein. The sample lists about half a million distinct CDR3 sequences, under 55% occurring once. Sequenced here: cultured PBMCs, sampled from culture after CMV antigen stimulation. Receptors originate from a human donor in good health (CMV status not recorded). Some clones in this sample may be carry-over from other donors' samples.

The chain recombines TRBV6-2 or TRBV6-3 with TRBJ2-1; D remains unclear. Germline V gene data show CDR1 as MNHEY and CDR2 as SVGEGT. Trimming cost V 6 bases and J 8 bases, with 14 bases left between them. The CDR3 is 13 amino acids. The CDR3 nucleotides read TGTGCCAGCAGCGGCTTTGGAGTCGATGAGCAGTTCTTC. This codes for CASSGFGVDEQFF.

The rearrangement joins TRBV7-8 to TRBJ2-1, with 10 bases aligning to TRBD2. Germline trimming cut 5 bases from V and 10 bases from J; bases unmatched to any gene: 11. Germline V gene lookup returns CDR1 SGHVS and CDR2 FQNEAQ. The CDR3 is 15 residues long. In nucleotides, the CDR3 is TGTGCCAGCAGCACCCTAGCGGGGGCCACCAGAGAGCAGTTCTTC. It is translated as CASSTLAGATREQFF.

The V and J genes are TRBV6-1 and TRBJ2-5, with D tentatively TRBD1 or TRBD2 (5 bases each). Germline CDR1 is MNHNS and CDR2 is SASEGT. The CDR3 has 13 amino acids. V lost 3 bases to trimming and J lost 0 bases, with 5 bases between them. The CDR3 reads CASSEGHQETQYF. The CDR3 nucleotides read TGTGCCAGCAGTGAGGGACACCAAGAGACCCAGTACTTC.

In its sample, this clonotype was seen a few times. The J gene is TRBJ2-4, the V gene TRBV7-9; tentatively, D is TRBD2 (5 bases). The V gene lost 5 bases and the J gene lost 0 bases, with 20 bases spanning the gap. The V gene's germline CDR1 is SEHNR and CDR2 FQNEAQ (reference sequence). The CDR3 has 18 residues. In DNA form, the CDR3 reads TGTGCCAGCAGCAATACCCGGCCGGGGAGAGGAGCCAAAAACATTCAGTACTTC. The encoded protein is CASSNTRPGRGAKNIQYF.

This clonotype was picked up a small number of times. The rearrangement uses TRBV20-1 and TRBJ2-5; 8 positions agree with TRBD2. V shed 1 base and J 4 bases; nucleotides not matched to a gene: 11. Germline V lookup: CDR1 DFQATT, CDR2 SNEGSKA (reference sequence). The CDR3 consists of 16 residues. Here the CDR3 DNA reads TGCAGTGCTAGAGTCATCGGGGGGGCGCACGGAGAGACCCAGTACTTC. This translates into CSARVIGGAHGETQYF.

For the CDR3, the DNA is TGTGCCAGCAGTTACTCGGGACAGGGGGCCTTCAATGAGCAGTTCTTC. Protein product: CASSYSGQGAFNEQFF. V usage is TRBV6-5 and J usage is TRBJ2-1; TRBD1 agrees at 12 bases. V lost 0 bases and J lost 6; bases outside the gene matches: 3. CDR1 and CDR2 (germline): MNHEY, SVGAGI. The CDR3 extends over 16 amino acids.

The J gene is TRBJ1-6, the V gene TRBV5-6; D gene ambiguous. Germline V gene lookup returns CDR1 SGHDT and CDR2 YYEEEE. V was clipped by 1 base and J by 3 bases, with 8 bases between them. The CDR3 contains 15 residues. The CDR3 nucleotides read TGTGCCAGCAGCTTGTACCGTAGCTATAATTCACCCCTCCACTTT. Its protein is CASSLYRSYNSPLHF.

A few counts support this clonotype. The genes are TRBV7-2 and TRBJ2-7; no reliable D call. Between the trimmed V and J ends, which lost 0 bases and 6 bases, there was a span of 15 bases. Germline V CDR1 and CDR2: SGHTA, FQGNSA. CDR3 length equals 15 residues. CDR3 protein: CASSLALMETGEQYF. The CDR3 DNA sequence: TGTGCCAGCAGCTTAGCGCTAATGGAGACTGGCGAGCAGTACTTC.

The sample holds a few counts of this clonotype. V and J are TRBV20-1 and TRBJ2-1; D is perhaps TRBD1 (5 bases). The CDR3 runs to 12 residues. Trimming cost V 4 bases and J 7 bases, with 11 bases left between them. Germline values: CDR1 DFQATT, CDR2 SNEGSKA (reference sequence). The CDR3 loop reads CSATRVGNEQFF. CDR3 in DNA: TGCAGTGCTACCAGGGTTGGAAATGAGCAGTTCTTC.

V and J are TRBV4-1 and TRBJ1-1; TRBD1 matches at 8 bases. This CDR3 has 16 amino acids. Germline CDR1 reads MGHRA; CDR2 reads YSYEKL. Trimming at V came to 0 bases and at J to 3 bases, leaving 6 bases not matched to a gene. As DNA, the CDR3 is TGCGCCAGCAGCCAAGATTTGGAGACAGGGGACACTGAAGCTTTCTTT. Residues: CASSQDLETGDTEAFF.

The rearrangement joins TRBV2 to TRBJ1-1; a possible D gene is TRBD1 (5 bases). The CDR3 has 13 amino acids. Germline-derived CDR1 and CDR2 are SNHLY and FYNNEI. The ends were cut back, 10 bases at V and 4 bases at J, with 16 bases in the middle. CDR3 bases: TGTGCCATCGTACAGGAGCGGGGCACTGAAGCTTTCTTT. Residues: CAIVQERGTEAFF.

This clonotype was counted a few times. CDR3 sequence: CASGESGELFF. DNA of the CDR3: TGTGCCAGCGGAGAAAGCGGGGAGCTGTTTTTT. The genes are TRBV2 and TRBJ2-2; no firm D call. This CDR3 region has 11 residues. V was clipped by 8 bases and J by 7 bases, with 8 bases between them. The V gene's germline CDR1 is SNHLY and CDR2 FYNNEI.

This clonotype has more than one count but fewer than ten. The V call is TRBV11-2, the J call TRBJ2-3, with D unresolved. Germline values: CDR1 SGHAT, CDR2 FQNNGV. V dropped 5 bases and J dropped 4 bases, with 13 bases sitting between them. The CDR3 totals 14 residues. The chain's CDR3 is CASSAGTVADTQYF. CDR3 sequence (DNA): TGTGCCAGCAGCGCTGGTACAGTTGCAGATACGCAGTATTTT. Variable domain in full (rest from reference TRBV11-2 and TRBJ2-3): EAGVAQSPRYKIIEKRQSVAFWCNPISGHATLYWYQQILGQGPKLLIQFQNNGVVDDSQLPKDRFSAERLKGVDSTLKIQPAKLEDSAVYLCASSAGTVADTQYFGPGTRLTVL.

This clonotype was seen a few times. The chain recombines TRBV7-8 with TRBJ2-2; 8 bases map to TRBD1. The CDR3 totals 14 residues. From germline, CDR1 is SGHVS and CDR2 FQNEAQ. With V trimmed by 5 bases and J by 8 bases, 7 bases remained unmatched. The CDR3 is CASSKGQAGGELFF. The CDR3 DNA sequence: TGTGCCAGCAGCAAGGGACAGGCAGGGGGGGAGCTGTTTTTT.

V is TRBV5-1 and J is TRBJ2-2, with a weak D call TRBD1 (5 bases). Germline lookup yields CDR1 SGHRS and CDR2 YFSETQ. This CDR3 has 15 amino acids. Between the trimmed V and J ends, which lost 2 bases and 6 bases, there was a span of 14 bases. The CDR3 DNA follows: TGCGCCAGCAGCTTTATAGGGGCGGAAGCCGGGGAGCTGTTTTTT. The encoded protein is CASSFIGAEAGELFF.